The rows below give T cell receptor beta chains drawn from one sample of a study of blood T cell repertoires in COVID-19. Sequencing was performed with immunoSEQ multiplex PCR; in TCRdb, only in-frame clones are kept and a portion is missing. The sample has some 150,000 clones, roughly 82% seen once. Sequencing was done on a sample of peripheral blood. The receptors derive from a woman aged 45-65 years with acute or convalescent COVID-19. CDR3s include the opening cysteine and the closing phenylalanine or tryptophan. D genes are given only for firm matches. Size is stated for part of the rows, as once, few or many counts, or as a class when the clone is expanded.

v_gene,d_gene,j_gene,abundance,CDR3nt,CDR3aa
TRBV13,TRBD2,TRBJ2-7,few,TGTGCCAGCACCTTCCCCCGGACTAGCGGGGGACGCGAGCAGTACTTC,CASTFPRTSGGREQYF
TRBV28,-,TRBJ2-7,-,TGTGCCAGCAGTCGGAGGAGATTTGACCCTCCCCCCTACGAGCAGTACTTC,CASSRRRFDPPPYEQYF
TRBV28,-,TRBJ2-7,once,TGTGCCAGCAGTAAAACTCTCCCCGAGCAGTACTTC,CASSKTLPEQYF
TRBV6-5,TRBD2,TRBJ2-1,-,TGTGCCAGCAGACCCGGCGGGAGTCAGGATGAGCAGTTCTTC,CASRPGGSQDEQFF
TRBV7-3,-,TRBJ2-5,-,TGTGCCAGCAGCTTAAACAGAGAGACCCAGTACTTC,CASSLNRETQYF
TRBV5-1,-,TRBJ2-3,-,TGCGCCAGCAGCTTGGGGACTGGCACAGATACGCAGTATTTT,CASSLGTGTDTQYF
TRBV9,-,TRBJ2-1,-,TGTGCCAGCAGCGAGGGCTTTACTAGCATCGCAAATGAGCAGTTCTTC,CASSEGFTSIANEQFF
TRBV18,TRBD1,TRBJ2-3,-,TGTGCCAGCTCACCAACAGGGGTTGCGACAGATACGCAGTATTTT,CASSPTGVATDTQYF
TRBV4-2,TRBD1,TRBJ1-2,once,TGTGCCAGCAGCCGAGAGACAGGGGGAATGGGCTACACCTTC,CASSRETGGMGYTF
TRBV4-2,-,TRBJ2-2,-,TGTGCCAGCAGCCAGGGGCCTCTAGTGCAGGGCGGGGAGCTGTTTTTT,CASSQGPLVQGGELFF
TRBV12-1,-,TRBJ2-7,few,TGTGCCAGCAGCTCTAGCTCCTACGAGCAGTACTTC,CASSSSSYEQYF
TRBV6-6,TRBD1,TRBJ1-2,-,TGTGCCAGCAGTTATGGGACAGATCTCGATGGCTACACCTTC,CASSYGTDLDGYTF
TRBV7-6,TRBD1,TRBJ1-2,-,TGTGCCAGCAGCTTGGGGACAGACTTCTATGGCTACACCTTC,CASSLGTDFYGYTF
TRBV7-7,-,TRBJ2-7,-,TGTGCCAGCAGCTTAAGCCCCCTCGAGCAGTACTTC,CASSLSPLEQYF
TRBV3-1/TRBV3-2,-,TRBJ2-5,-,TGTGCCAGCAGCCTCCTCGCGGGCAGGGGCGAGACCCAGTACTTC,CASSLLAGRGETQYF
TRBV5-6,-,TRBJ2-7,-,TGTGCCAGCAGCTTGGCCGCTAGCTCCTACGAGCAGTACTTC,CASSLAASSYEQYF
TRBV7-2,TRBD1,TRBJ1-1,few,TGTGCCAGCAGCAAGCGTAGGGACAGGGGGCGGAACACTGAAGCTTTCTTT,CASSKRRDRGRNTEAFF
TRBV3-1/TRBV3-2,-,TRBJ2-5,-,TGTGCCAGCAGCCAAGGGACAAATATCTACCAAGAGACCCAGTACTTC,CASSQGTNIYQETQYF
TRBV19,-,TRBJ1-5,-,TGTGCCAGTAGTATATTCTCCACGGGAGATCAGCCCCAGCATTTT,CASSIFSTGDQPQHF
TRBV6-2/TRBV6-3,TRBD1,TRBJ2-7,-,TGTGCCAGCAGTTACCGACAGGGGGCTCAAGAGCAGTACTTC,CASSYRQGAQEQYF
TRBV10-1,-,TRBJ1-1,-,TGCGCCAGCAGTGATGGTCGAGGGAGGGCTGAAGCTTTCTTT,CASSDGRGRAEAFF
TRBV19,TRBD2,TRBJ2-3,-,TGTGCCAGTATCCAGACTAGCGGGCGCACAGATACGCAGTATTTT,CASIQTSGRTDTQYF
TRBV6-5,-,TRBJ1-6,-,TGTGCCAGCATCCAAAATAATTCACCCCTCCACTTT,CASIQNNSPLHF
TRBV6-6,-,TRBJ2-7,-,TGTGCCAGCAGTCCTCTGTCGACAGTTCTAAGCTCCTACGAGCAGTACTTC,CASSPLSTVLSSYEQYF
TRBV6-1,-,TRBJ1-5,-,TGTGCCAGCAGTGAAGCTTGGTGGGCGAGCAATCAGCCCCAGCATTTT,CASSEAWWASNQPQHF
TRBV10-2,-,TRBJ2-7,-,TGCGCCAGCAGGCCGGACGGGAGCTCCTACGAGCAGTACTTC,CASRPDGSSYEQYF
TRBV4-3,-,TRBJ2-2,-,TGCGCCAGCAGCCAAGATTACAGGAACACCGGGGAGCTGTTTTTT,CASSQDYRNTGELFF
TRBV2,-,TRBJ2-3,-,TGTGCCAGCAGTGTTGTGCTAGCTACGGGCACAGATACGCAGTATTTT,CASSVVLATGTDTQYF
TRBV4-2,-,TRBJ2-1,-,TGTGCCAGCAGCCAAGAAGGCCTAGCAACCTACAATGAGCAGTTCTTC,CASSQEGLATYNEQFF
TRBV10-3,TRBD1,TRBJ2-5,-,TGTGCCATCAGTGAGACAGGGGGAGAGACCCAGTACTTC,CAISETGGETQYF
TRBV6-2/TRBV6-3,TRBD1,TRBJ2-2,-,TGTGCCAGCAGCCGGCAGGGGGTAGCCGGGGAGCTGTTTTTT,CASSRQGVAGELFF
TRBV20-1,-,TRBJ2-7,few,TGCAGTGCTAGGGAAGGGAAGGGGGAGTACTTC,CSAREGKGEYF
TRBV4-2,-,TRBJ2-3,once,TGTGCCAGCAGCCAAGGGGGGGTTCGCACAGATACGCAGTATTTT,CASSQGGVRTDTQYF
TRBV9,TRBD2,TRBJ2-7,many,TGTGCCAGCAGCGTATCAGCGGGGGACTACGAGCAGTACTTC,CASSVSAGDYEQYF
TRBV10-3,-,TRBJ1-2,once,TGTGCCATCAGAGAGCAGCGGTATGGCTACACCTTC,CAIREQRYGYTF
TRBV7-9,TRBD2,TRBJ2-5,-,TGTGCCAGCAAACTAGCGGGGGCTCAACAGGGGGAGACCCAGTACTTC,CASKLAGAQQGETQYF
TRBV7-2,TRBD2,TRBJ2-7,-,TGTGCCAGCAGCTTGACTAGCGGAACTTACGAGCAGTACTTC,CASSLTSGTYEQYF
TRBV19,TRBD2,TRBJ2-5,once,TGTGCCAGTAAGGGAGGGCAGGCAAGACAAGAGACCCAGTACTTC,CASKGGQARQETQYF
TRBV27,TRBD2,TRBJ2-7,many,TGTGCCAGCAGTTTACGTCTAGCGGGTATCTACGAGCAGTACTTC,CASSLRLAGIYEQYF
TRBV27,-,TRBJ2-5,-,TGTGCCAGCAGGACGGGGAGGTTGGAGACCCAGTACTTC,CASRTGRLETQYF
TRBV28,TRBD1,TRBJ1-5,-,TGTGCCAGCAGCAACCACGGGACAGGGAGTAATCAGCCCCAGCATTTT,CASSNHGTGSNQPQHF
TRBV5-4,-,TRBJ1-5,-,TGTGCCAGCAGCTTGGGAGGAGACAATCAGCCCCAGCATTTT,CASSLGGDNQPQHF
TRBV5-5,TRBD1,TRBJ1-4,-,TGTGCCAGCAGATCCAGACAGGGGGCTTGGGAAAAACTGTTTTTT,CASRSRQGAWEKLFF
TRBV19,TRBD1,TRBJ1-2,-,TGTGCCAGTAGTAAAGGGACAGGGGGCCGGTCTTACTATGGCTACACCTTC,CASSKGTGGRSYYGYTF